These T cell receptor beta chains were read from a single sample in a study of blood T cell repertoires in COVID-19. Sequencing was performed with immunoSEQ multiplex PCR; in TCRdb, only in-frame clones are kept and a portion is missing. The data contain roughly 39,000 clones, around 83% of them seen just once; the ten biggest clones take up about 4%. Material for sequencing was peripheral blood. Source of these receptors: a man aged 60 to 69 with acute or convalescent COVID-19. Both conserved end residues are part of each CDR3. A D gene is named only where the DNA matches it firmly. A clone size is listed for some rows: how often the clone was seen (once, few, many), or a class if it is expanded.

D gene	V gene	J gene	clone size	CDR3 protein	CDR3 DNA
TRBD2	TRBV19	TRBJ2-3	NA	CASSARLAPGTDTQYF	TGTGCCAGTAGTGCACGACTAGCGCCCGGCACAGATACGCAGTATTTT
TRBD1	TRBV7-9	TRBJ2-7	NA	CASSSTGDYEQYF	TGTGCCAGCAGCTCGACAGGGGACTACGAGCAGTACTTC
NA	TRBV19	TRBJ2-3	NA	CASSIERTQYF	TGTGCCAGTAGTATTGAGCGTACGCAGTATTTT
TRBD2	TRBV10-3	TRBJ2-5	NA	CAISEPREGETQYF	TGTGCCATCAGTGAGCCCAGGGAGGGGGAGACCCAGTACTTC
TRBD2	TRBV7-2	TRBJ2-3	NA	CASSLALAGGGTDTQYF	TGTGCCAGCAGCTTAGCGCTAGCGGGGGGGGGCACAGATACGCAGTATTTT
TRBD2	TRBV9	TRBJ2-1	NA	CASSSRLAGGNEQFF	TGTGCCAGCAGCTCCCGACTAGCGGGAGGCAATGAGCAGTTCTTC
TRBD1	TRBV9	TRBJ2-7	NA	CASSDPQGAPTYEQYF	TGTGCCAGCAGCGACCCACAGGGGGCCCCAACCTACGAGCAGTACTTC
TRBD2	TRBV5-6	TRBJ2-3	NA	CASTPGGSTRGVGTQYF	TGTGCCAGCACCCCGGGGGGGTCGACCCGTGGGGTGGGGACGCAGTATTTT
TRBD1	TRBV6-2/TRBV6-3	TRBJ1-4	NA	CASSYSTGQGKKLFF	TGTGCCAGCAGTTACTCGACCGGACAGGGGAAAAAACTGTTTTTT
TRBD2	TRBV7-3	TRBJ2-1	NA	CASSTGRGAFYNEQFF	TGTGCCAGCAGCACCGGGAGGGGGGCCTTCTACAATGAGCAGTTCTTC
NA	TRBV19	TRBJ1-5	NA	CASRPGVLNQPQHF	TGTGCCAGCAGACCAGGGGTACTGAATCAGCCCCAGCATTTT
TRBD1	TRBV19	TRBJ1-2	NA	CASRVRDRGSEGYTF	TGTGCCAGTAGGGTCCGGGACAGGGGGTCGGAGGGCTACACCTTC
NA	TRBV24-1	TRBJ2-3	NA	CATSEISGSYTQYF	TGTGCCACCAGTGAGATTAGCGGTTCCTATACGCAGTATTTT
NA	TRBV7-2	TRBJ1-6	few	CASSRGGQAYSPLHF	TGTGCCAGCAGCCGTGGCGGACAAGCTTATTCACCCCTCCACTTT
NA	TRBV9	TRBJ1-2	NA	CASIFPDSTYGYTF	TGTGCCAGCATCTTCCCTGACAGTACCTATGGCTACACCTTC
NA	TRBV30	TRBJ2-7	NA	CAWSPPDRNYEQYF	TGTGCCTGGAGTCCTCCGGACAGAAACTACGAGCAGTACTTC
NA	TRBV18	TRBJ2-7	NA	CASCSQGPYEQYF	TGTGCCAGCTGCTCACAGGGCCCCTACGAGCAGTACTTC
NA	TRBV27	TRBJ2-7	NA	CASSLSRGAYEQYF	TGTGCCAGCAGTTTATCCCGCGGGGCCTACGAGCAGTACTTC
NA	TRBV3-1/TRBV3-2	TRBJ2-7	NA	CASSQDVTVAYEQYF	TGTGCCAGCAGCCAAGATGTCACGGTAGCCTACGAGCAGTACTTC
NA	TRBV12-3/TRBV12-4	TRBJ2-5	once	CASSGTQKETQYF	TGTGCCAGTTCCGGGACACAAAAAGAGACCCAGTACTTC
TRBD1	TRBV2	TRBJ1-5	NA	CASSGGQVWGQPQHF	TGTGCCAGCAGTGGGGGACAGGTATGGGGTCAGCCCCAGCATTTT
NA	TRBV28	TRBJ1-5	once	CASNGGGQGFQPQHF	TGTGCCAGCAATGGGGGGGGTCAGGGTTTTCAGCCCCAGCATTTT
NA	TRBV4-1	TRBJ1-5	few	CASSSGGLNNQPQHF	TGCGCCAGCAGCTCTGGCGGCCTAAACAATCAGCCCCAGCATTTT
NA	TRBV24-1	TRBJ2-2	few	CATSDFQGWNTGELFF	TGTGCCACCAGTGATTTTCAGGGTTGGAACACCGGGGAGCTGTTTTTT
NA	TRBV6-6	TRBJ1-1	NA	CASSLRENTEAFF	TGTGCCAGCAGCCTCCGGGAGAACACTGAAGCTTTCTTT
TRBD1	TRBV19	TRBJ1-4	NA	CASSGQGREKLFF	TGTGCCAGTAGTGGACAGGGGAGGGAAAAACTGTTTTTT
NA	TRBV2	TRBJ2-7	NA	CASSYGAHEQYF	TGTGCCAGCAGTTACGGTGCACACGAGCAGTACTTC
NA	TRBV5-1	TRBJ2-7	NA	CASSGSSYEQYF	TGCGCCTCCTCAGGTAGCTCCTACGAGCAGTACTTC
TRBD2	TRBV13	TRBJ2-7	NA	CASSPGGSEQYF	TGTGCCAGCAGTCCCGGGGGGAGCGAGCAGTACTTC
NA	TRBV7-9	TRBJ2-4	NA	CASSPIGVAKNIQYF	TGTGCCAGCAGCCCAATCGGAGTAGCCAAAAACATTCAGTACTTC
TRBD1	TRBV19	TRBJ1-5	NA	CASSRGTGEGDNQPQHF	TGTGCCAGTAGTAGAGGGACAGGGGAAGGAGACAATCAGCCCCAGCATTTT
NA	TRBV19	TRBJ2-5	NA	CASRRTEQETQYF	TGTGCCAGTAGGCGGACAGAGCAAGAGACCCAGTACTTC
NA	TRBV11-2	TRBJ2-7	NA	CASSPAGYEQYF	TGTGCCAGCAGCCCGGCAGGGTACGAGCAGTACTTC
NA	TRBV10-3	TRBJ1-5	NA	CAISADRYSQPQHF	TGTGCCATCAGTGCTGACAGGTATAGTCAGCCCCAGCATTTT
NA	TRBV5-1	TRBJ2-2	NA	CASSLAVMAGAGELFF	TGCGCCAGCAGCTTGGCCGTGATGGCGGGCGCCGGGGAGCTGTTTTTT
NA	TRBV7-9	TRBJ1-5	NA	CASSRGDGNQPQHF	TGTGCCAGCAGCCGGGGGGATGGCAATCAGCCCCAGCATTTT
NA	TRBV7-8	TRBJ2-5	NA	CASSRGHEETQYF	TGTGCCAGCAGCCGTGGACACGAAGAGACCCAGTACTTC
TRBD1	TRBV2	TRBJ2-6	NA	CASSGTGGSGANVLTF	TGTGCCAGCAGTGGGACAGGGGGCTCTGGGGCCAACGTCCTGACTTTC
NA	TRBV5-1	TRBJ2-3	NA	CASYRVSGVTDTQYF	TGCGCCAGCTACCGCGTTAGCGGAGTCACAGATACGCAGTATTTT
NA	TRBV3-1/TRBV3-2	TRBJ2-2	NA	CASSQRTTGQLFF	TGTGCCAGCAGCCAACGCACTACCGGCCAGCTGTTTTTT
NA	TRBV24-1	TRBJ2-1	few	CATSDPRTGNEQFF	TGTGCCACCAGTGATCCCCGGACGGGGAATGAGCAGTTCTTC
TRBD1	TRBV6-5	TRBJ2-2	NA	CASRTQDRGSGELFF	TGTGCCAGCAGGACCCAGGACAGGGGTTCCGGGGAGCTGTTTTTT
TRBD1	TRBV15	TRBJ1-4	NA	CATSPEWWQGGATNEKLFF	TGTGCCACCAGCCCAGAGTGGTGGCAGGGGGGCGCAACTAATGAAAAACTGTTTTTT
NA	TRBV30	TRBJ1-5	NA	CAWSRDSNQPQHF	TGTGCCTGGAGTCGGGATAGCAATCAGCCCCAGCATTTT
TRBD1	TRBV9	TRBJ2-2	NA	CASSVVDRAFSGELFF	TGTGCCAGCAGCGTAGTTGACAGGGCCTTCAGCGGGGAGCTGTTTTTT
NA	TRBV6-1	TRBJ1-2	NA	CASSTTVDHGYTF	TGTGCCAGCAGTACAACAGTAGACCATGGCTACACCTTC
TRBD1	TRBV5-4	TRBJ2-2	NA	CASSLPLGQGMNTGELFF	TGTGCCAGCAGCTTGCCCCTCGGACAGGGAATGAACACCGGGGAGCTGTTTTTT
TRBD1	TRBV5-1	TRBJ2-3	NA	CASSLLGTGGRQSTSTDTQYF	TGCGCCAGCAGCTTGTTAGGGACAGGGGGCCGACAATCCACTAGCACAGATACGCAGTATTTT
NA	TRBV28	TRBJ2-1	NA	CASSLGGSSYNEQFF	TGTGCCAGCAGTTTAGGCGGAAGCTCCTACAATGAGCAGTTCTTC
NA	TRBV9	TRBJ1-6	NA	CASSVGSSNSPLHF	TGTGCCAGCAGCGTCGGGTCTTCGAATTCACCCCTCCACTTT
NA	TRBV6-2/TRBV6-3	TRBJ2-7	NA	CASSYNLDGHSSYEQYF	TGTGCCAGCAGTTATAATCTGGACGGACACTCCAGCTACGAGCAGTACTTC
TRBD2	TRBV7-2	TRBJ2-1	once	CASSLGGLAGVDEQFF	TGTGCCAGCAGCTTAGGTGGGCTAGCGGGGGTCGATGAGCAGTTCTTC